Sequencing of this T cell receptor beta chain was carried out in a study of blood T cell repertoires in COVID-19. The germline V gene has CDR1 SGHTA and CDR2 FQGTGA. The V end was cut by 6 bases, the J end by 5 bases, with 14 bases between. The CDR3 is 13 amino acids. The repertoire was sequenced with immunoSEQ multiplex PCR; TCRdb's copy has only in-frame clones and lacks some. The data contain around 250,000 clones, roughly 80% of them singletons. Sequencing was carried out using PBMCs or T cells enriched from blood (not recorded which). This TCR came from a man aged 45-65 years who had recovered from COVID-19. The rearrangement joins TRBV7-3 to TRBJ2-7; D perhaps matches TRBD1 (6 bases). CDR3 residues: CASRHTGSHEQYF. For the CDR3, the DNA is TGTGCCAGCAGGCACACAGGGTCCCACGAGCAGTACTTC.